The clone carrying this T cell receptor beta chain was detected a few times. Its antigen is not known. The data were taken from a study of blood T cells in healthy people across ages. Overall study results and limits: Unknown donor CMV status possibly confounded expanded clonotype changes. Long-lived and aged donors differed, with more naive CD4+ cells and higher diversity in the long-lived.

Germline CDR1 reads ENHRY; CDR2 reads SYGVKD. The ends were cut back, 6 bases at V and 3 bases at J, with 14 bases in the middle. This CDR3 spans 14 amino acids. Drawn from each donor were 8.5 to 10 milliliters of peripheral blood. Primers used in a second PCR of about 7 to 12 cycles were a sample-barcoded 5' primer and a J-beta primer mix. TCRdb re-derived calls from the 5' RACE reads in MiXCR, one entry per CDR3 protein. The data show 660,000 or so distinct CDR3 sequences, about 54% seen once. The sequence was collected from a man between 60 and 75 years old in good health. The sample was blood. This chain connects TRBV10-3 to TRBJ2-5; D is ambiguous. CDR3 DNA sequence: TGTGCCATCAGCCAGGATCTAAATAAAGAGACCCAGTACTTC. Translation gives CAISQDLNKETQYF.